This TCR beta chain was recovered during a study of OX40 agonist ivuxolimab in advanced cancers. Study-level background: Dose-escalation patients were diagnosed with hepatocellular carcinoma, melanoma, renal cell cancer or head and neck cancer. Participants averaged 60 years of age (range roughly 23 to 80) and were 75% to 90% male.

The CDR3 runs 19 residues. The V gene's germline CDR1 is MGHRA and CDR2 YSYEKL. Germline trimming cut 0 bases from V and 2 bases from J; bases unmatched to any gene: 15. Collection of blood occurred at baseline, at cycle 4 day 1, and at cycle 7 day 1. Some clones are missing from TCRdb's copy, which holds only in-frame ones; the method was immunoSEQ multiplex PCR. The sample lists around 74,000 clones, around 93% seen once, with about 11% in the top ten. General study results and limits: A proportion of nonresponders additionally exhibited low normalized T-cell clonal expansion.

As for this clone: Its matching antigen is unknown.

The material sequenced was CD4+ or CD8+ T cells sorted from blood, taken in a trial of the OX40 agonist ivuxolimab. This clonotype originated in an adult with an advanced solid tumor such as melanoma, head and neck, liver or kidney cancer. The chain couples TRBV4-1 to TRBJ2-5; 7 bases map to TRBD1. CDR3 loop: CASSQDPLDRDGVQETQYF. The CDR3 DNA sequence: TGCGCCAGCAGCCAAGATCCTCTCGACAGGGATGGTGTACAAGAGACCCAGTACTTC.